Listed below are T cell receptor beta chains from one sample, sequenced in a study of PD-L1 blockade in urothelial cancer. The method was immunoSEQ multiplex PCR; TCRdb's version includes in-frame clones alone and lacks a portion of them. The sample holds around 48,000 clones, 75% to 90% seen once. Specimen: PBMCs, collected around atezolizumab (anti-PD-L1) treatment. The receptors derive from a man in his sixties with urothelial cancer. CDR3s include the opening cysteine and the closing phenylalanine or tryptophan. A D gene is named only where the DNA matches it firmly. Clone size, where shown, is once, few, many, or a class for clones that have expanded.

v_gene: TRBV5-1; j_gene: TRBJ2-2; d_gene: TRBD2; abundance: NA; CDR3nt: TGCGCCAGCACCCTTGTCTCGCGGGGGGGCCCCTACACCGGGGAGCTGTTTTTT; CDR3aa: CASTLVSRGGPYTGELFF
v_gene: TRBV5-1; j_gene: TRBJ1-2; d_gene: TRBD1; abundance: NA; CDR3nt: TGCGCCAGCACCTTAGGCGGGACAGGGGGCAGAAGCTACACCTTC; CDR3aa: CASTLGGTGGRSYTF
v_gene: TRBV7-2; j_gene: TRBJ2-3; d_gene: TRBD2; abundance: NA; CDR3nt: TGTGCCAGCAGAACTATAGCGGGGGAAACAGATACGCAGTATTTT; CDR3aa: CASRTIAGETDTQYF
v_gene: TRBV7-9; j_gene: TRBJ2-3; d_gene: NA; abundance: NA; CDR3nt: TGTGCCAGCAGCTTAATGGGACTGTCCACAGATACGCAGTATTTT; CDR3aa: CASSLMGLSTDTQYF
v_gene: TRBV4-3; j_gene: TRBJ2-7; d_gene: TRBD1; abundance: NA; CDR3nt: TGCGCCAGCAGCCCCGGGGGACAGGCGAGGGACGAGCAGTACTTC; CDR3aa: CASSPGGQARDEQYF
v_gene: TRBV4-1; j_gene: TRBJ2-7; d_gene: NA; abundance: NA; CDR3nt: TGCGCCAGCAGCTCCACACCGGGAGCCAGCCCCTACGAGCAGTACTTC; CDR3aa: CASSSTPGASPYEQYF
v_gene: TRBV6-1; j_gene: TRBJ1-1; d_gene: NA; abundance: NA; CDR3nt: TGTGCCAGCACTGGACAGTTGAACACTGAAGCTTTCTTT; CDR3aa: CASTGQLNTEAFF
v_gene: TRBV29-1; j_gene: TRBJ2-5; d_gene: TRBD1; abundance: NA; CDR3nt: TGCAGCGTCGGGACAGCCCAAGAGACCCAGTACTTC; CDR3aa: CSVGTAQETQYF
v_gene: TRBV28; j_gene: TRBJ1-6; d_gene: TRBD1; abundance: NA; CDR3nt: TGTGCCAGCAGCAAATCCGGAGGACAGGGCGGTTCACCCCTCCACTTT; CDR3aa: CASSKSGGQGGSPLHF
v_gene: TRBV7-4; j_gene: TRBJ1-5; d_gene: NA; abundance: NA; CDR3nt: TGTGCCAGCAGCTTAGGGGCCAACAATCAGCCCCAGCATTTT; CDR3aa: CASSLGANNQPQHF
v_gene: TRBV30; j_gene: TRBJ1-2; d_gene: NA; abundance: NA; CDR3nt: TGTGCCTGGAGAGGGCTGGCGGGGTTAACCTTC; CDR3aa: CAWRGLAGLTF
v_gene: TRBV5-6; j_gene: TRBJ2-7; d_gene: NA; abundance: NA; CDR3nt: TGTGCCAGCAGCCCCGGACAGCGTCGGTACGAGCAGTACTTC; CDR3aa: CASSPGQRRYEQYF
v_gene: TRBV5-5; j_gene: TRBJ1-2; d_gene: NA; abundance: NA; CDR3nt: TGTGCCAGCAGCTTGTCAGGGAAGGGCTACACCTTC; CDR3aa: CASSLSGKGYTF
v_gene: TRBV2; j_gene: TRBJ2-7; d_gene: NA; abundance: NA; CDR3nt: TGTGCCACAGGGACATTCTCAGGGGAGCAGTACTTC; CDR3aa: CATGTFSGEQYF
v_gene: TRBV14; j_gene: TRBJ2-7; d_gene: NA; abundance: NA; CDR3nt: TGTGCCAGCAGCCAAGGCAGTCCAGGATCCTACGAGCAGTACTTC; CDR3aa: CASSQGSPGSYEQYF
v_gene: TRBV5-6; j_gene: TRBJ2-2; d_gene: TRBD2; abundance: NA; CDR3nt: TGTGCCAGCAGCTTGGCCGGACTAGCGGGGTCCACCGGGGAGCTGTTTTTT; CDR3aa: CASSLAGLAGSTGELFF
v_gene: TRBV6-4; j_gene: TRBJ2-7; d_gene: TRBD1; abundance: few; CDR3nt: TGTGCCAGCAGTGCAGGGACAGGGGGCTTCTACGAGCAGTACTTC; CDR3aa: CASSAGTGGFYEQYF
v_gene: TRBV28; j_gene: TRBJ1-1; d_gene: NA; abundance: once; CDR3nt: TGTGCCAGCATTCACAGTTCATTGAACACTGAAGCTTTCTTT; CDR3aa: CASIHSSLNTEAFF
v_gene: TRBV6-4; j_gene: TRBJ2-3; d_gene: NA; abundance: NA; CDR3nt: TGTGCCAGCAGCGAAACCTTTCCACATCGTCCCACAGATACGCAGTATTTT; CDR3aa: CASSETFPHRPTDTQYF
v_gene: TRBV30; j_gene: TRBJ1-6; d_gene: NA; abundance: NA; CDR3nt: TGTGCCTGCGGAGAAGGCAGGGTCTCTTTTTTGGTGCGACAACCCCTCCACTTT; CDR3aa: CACGEGRVSFLVRQPLHF
v_gene: TRBV15; j_gene: TRBJ2-7; d_gene: TRBD1; abundance: NA; CDR3nt: TGTGCCACCAGTAGGGACAGGGGCTACGAGCAGTACTTC; CDR3aa: CATSRDRGYEQYF
v_gene: TRBV19; j_gene: TRBJ2-3; d_gene: NA; abundance: NA; CDR3nt: TGTGCCAGTAGTCCCCTCCAGAACACAGATACGCAGTATTTT; CDR3aa: CASSPLQNTDTQYF
v_gene: TRBV28; j_gene: TRBJ1-2; d_gene: NA; abundance: NA; CDR3nt: TGTGCCAGCAGTTCGACAGTCGGCAACTATGGCTACACCTTC; CDR3aa: CASSSTVGNYGYTF
v_gene: TRBV10-1; j_gene: TRBJ1-1; d_gene: TRBD1; abundance: NA; CDR3nt: TGCGCCAGCAGTGAGTCGAATTCGTGGACAGGCACAATGAACACTGAAGCTTTCTTT; CDR3aa: CASSESNSWTGTMNTEAFF
v_gene: TRBV19; j_gene: TRBJ2-1; d_gene: NA; abundance: NA; CDR3nt: TGTGCCAGTAGGATTTCGGGGGACGGCCCATATGAGCAGTTCTTC; CDR3aa: CASRISGDGPYEQFF
v_gene: TRBV18; j_gene: TRBJ2-3; d_gene: TRBD2; abundance: NA; CDR3nt: TGTGCCAGCTCACCACGTGGCGCGGGGCGGGGGGGAGGGCAGTATTTT; CDR3aa: CASSPRGAGRGGGQYF
v_gene: TRBV5-4; j_gene: TRBJ2-5; d_gene: TRBD1; abundance: NA; CDR3nt: TGTGCCAGCAGCTCGGCAGGGGGCGGTCCGGGGACCCAGTACTTC; CDR3aa: CASSSAGGGPGTQYF
v_gene: TRBV19; j_gene: TRBJ2-1; d_gene: NA; abundance: NA; CDR3nt: TGTGCCAGTAGAACTACAGGGCGTGAGCAGTTCTTC; CDR3aa: CASRTTGREQFF
v_gene: TRBV9; j_gene: TRBJ1-3; d_gene: NA; abundance: once; CDR3nt: TGTGCCAGCAGCGCCCAGGAAGGAAACACCATATATTTT; CDR3aa: CASSAQEGNTIYF
v_gene: TRBV5-4; j_gene: TRBJ2-3; d_gene: TRBD2; abundance: NA; CDR3nt: TGTGCCAGCAGCTCCTCCGGGACTAGCGGAACAGATACGCAGTATTTT; CDR3aa: CASSSSGTSGTDTQYF
v_gene: TRBV7-7; j_gene: TRBJ2-1; d_gene: TRBD1; abundance: NA; CDR3nt: TGTGCTAGCAGCTTTGGGACAGCCCTCGACGGCGAGCAGTTCTTC; CDR3aa: CASSFGTALDGEQFF
v_gene: TRBV4-2; j_gene: TRBJ1-6; d_gene: NA; abundance: NA; CDR3nt: TGTGCCAGCAGCCAAGGTCGGCAGGGGATAACACCCCTCCACTTT; CDR3aa: CASSQGRQGITPLHF
v_gene: TRBV4-1; j_gene: TRBJ1-1; d_gene: TRBD1; abundance: NA; CDR3nt: TGCGCCAGCAGCCAAGACAAACGACAGGGAGGCACTGAAGCTTTCTTT; CDR3aa: CASSQDKRQGGTEAFF
v_gene: TRBV6-6; j_gene: TRBJ1-2; d_gene: NA; abundance: NA; CDR3nt: TGTGCCAGCAGTACAATCCGGGTGGGTCTAAACTATGGCTACACCTTC; CDR3aa: CASSTIRVGLNYGYTF
v_gene: TRBV4-1; j_gene: TRBJ1-2; d_gene: NA; abundance: NA; CDR3nt: TGCGCCAGCAGCACACTTGGGCTTGTACATGGCTACACCTTC; CDR3aa: CASSTLGLVHGYTF
v_gene: TRBV19; j_gene: TRBJ2-3; d_gene: NA; abundance: NA; CDR3nt: TGTGCCAGTAGTCCTCTACGGGGGACTCCTAGCACAGATACGCAGTATTTT; CDR3aa: CASSPLRGTPSTDTQYF
v_gene: TRBV4-1; j_gene: TRBJ2-7; d_gene: TRBD1; abundance: NA; CDR3nt: TGCGCCAGCAGCCCGACGGGACAGGGACGGTACGAGCAGTACTTC; CDR3aa: CASSPTGQGRYEQYF
v_gene: TRBV10-1; j_gene: TRBJ2-5; d_gene: TRBD1; abundance: NA; CDR3nt: TGCGCCAGCAGTGGGACAGGAGGAGAGACCCAGTACTTC; CDR3aa: CASSGTGGETQYF
v_gene: TRBV30; j_gene: TRBJ1-5; d_gene: TRBD1; abundance: once; CDR3nt: TGTGCCTGGGACCCGGGACAGGATCAGCCCCAGCATTTT; CDR3aa: CAWDPGQDQPQHF
v_gene: TRBV7-2; j_gene: TRBJ2-1; d_gene: NA; abundance: NA; CDR3nt: TGTGCCAGCAGCCCGAGTATCAATCACAATGAGCAGTTCTTC; CDR3aa: CASSPSINHNEQFF
v_gene: TRBV7-2; j_gene: TRBJ1-3; d_gene: NA; abundance: NA; CDR3nt: TGTGCCAGCAGCTTAAAAGGGACAACGGACTCTGGAAACACCATATATTTT; CDR3aa: CASSLKGTTDSGNTIYF
v_gene: TRBV5-8; j_gene: TRBJ2-3; d_gene: NA; abundance: once; CDR3nt: TGTGCCAGCAGCTTGGAAGGACAGCCCACAGATACGCAGTATTTT; CDR3aa: CASSLEGQPTDTQYF
v_gene: TRBV5-1; j_gene: TRBJ2-7; d_gene: NA; abundance: NA; CDR3nt: TGCGCCAGCAGCTCGGACGGAGGTTCCTACGAGCAGTACTTC; CDR3aa: CASSSDGGSYEQYF
v_gene: TRBV4-2; j_gene: TRBJ1-6; d_gene: NA; abundance: few; CDR3nt: TGTGCCAGCAGCCAAGATCCCAGGGGCGCTTCACCCCTCCACTTT; CDR3aa: CASSQDPRGASPLHF
v_gene: TRBV6-5; j_gene: TRBJ2-7; d_gene: NA; abundance: NA; CDR3nt: TGTGCCAGCAGTTCCCAGTACGAGCAGTACTTC; CDR3aa: CASSSQYEQYF
v_gene: TRBV18; j_gene: TRBJ1-2; d_gene: TRBD1; abundance: NA; CDR3nt: TGTGCCAGCCAACCGGGACAGAGCTATGGCTACACCTTC; CDR3aa: CASQPGQSYGYTF
v_gene: TRBV2; j_gene: TRBJ1-4; d_gene: NA; abundance: NA; CDR3nt: TGTGCCAGCAGTTACGACGGACTTGAAAAACTGTTTTTT; CDR3aa: CASSYDGLEKLFF
v_gene: TRBV5-8; j_gene: TRBJ1-5; d_gene: NA; abundance: NA; CDR3nt: TGTGCCAGCAGCCCGCGGCAGCACAATCAGCCCCAGCATTTT; CDR3aa: CASSPRQHNQPQHF
v_gene: TRBV13; j_gene: TRBJ2-2; d_gene: NA; abundance: NA; CDR3nt: TGTGCCAGCAGCTTCCAGGCTGCCGGGGAGCTGTTTTTT; CDR3aa: CASSFQAAGELFF
v_gene: TRBV7-8; j_gene: TRBJ2-5; d_gene: NA; abundance: NA; CDR3nt: TGTGCCAGCAGCGTAACAAGAGAGACCCAGTACTTC; CDR3aa: CASSVTRETQYF
v_gene: TRBV6-5; j_gene: TRBJ2-5; d_gene: NA; abundance: NA; CDR3nt: TGTGCCAGCAGTTCCCCAAGCCAACCTGTCCAAGAGACCCAGTACTTC; CDR3aa: CASSSPSQPVQETQYF
v_gene: TRBV4-3; j_gene: TRBJ2-2; d_gene: TRBD2; abundance: NA; CDR3nt: TGCGCCAGCAGCCAAGTAGCCGGGGGGACGAACACCGGGGAGCTGTTTTTT; CDR3aa: CASSQVAGGTNTGELFF
v_gene: TRBV7-3; j_gene: TRBJ2-5; d_gene: TRBD2; abundance: NA; CDR3nt: TGTGCCAGCAGCTTAGGAGCGGGGGGGCTTGAGACCCAGTACTTC; CDR3aa: CASSLGAGGLETQYF